The entry that follows covers one TCR beta chain sequence. Germline V gene sequence: CDR1 MNHEY, CDR2 SMNVEV (reference sequence). V was pared by 4 bases and J by 0 bases, with 7 bases of the junction left unmatched. CDR3 length equals 18 residues. The data were taken from a study of T cell responses to AZD1222 COVID-19 vaccine. Repertoires were generated with immunoSEQ multiplex PCR, while TCRdb's copy carries only in-frame clones and drops some. This sample has just under 100,000 clones, with around nine tenths found just once. The source was peripheral blood, collected on day 0 of AZD1222 vaccination. This receptor was identified in an adult in good health. The genes are TRBV27 and TRBJ1-6, with 9 bases identical to TRBD1. The CDR3 here is CASSYWTGDSSYNSPLHF. The CDR3 DNA sequence: TGTGCCAGCAGTTATTGGACAGGGGACAGCTCCTATAATTCACCCCTCCACTTT.